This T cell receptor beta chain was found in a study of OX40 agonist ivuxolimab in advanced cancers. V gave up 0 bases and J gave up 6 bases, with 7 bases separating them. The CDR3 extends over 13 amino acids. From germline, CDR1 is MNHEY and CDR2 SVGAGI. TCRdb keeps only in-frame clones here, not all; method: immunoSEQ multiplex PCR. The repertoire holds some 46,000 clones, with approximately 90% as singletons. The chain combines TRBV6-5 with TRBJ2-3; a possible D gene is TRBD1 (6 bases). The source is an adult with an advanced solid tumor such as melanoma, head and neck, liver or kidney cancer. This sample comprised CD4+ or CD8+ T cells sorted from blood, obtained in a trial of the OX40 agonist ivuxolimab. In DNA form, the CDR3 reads TGTGCCAGCAGTTACTCGAGGGGGGATACGCAGTATTTT. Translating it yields CASSYSRGDTQYF.